This T cell receptor beta chain was documented in a study of T cell responses to AZD1222 COVID-19 vaccine. This clone was counted a single time. The antigen is not known. J lost 6 bases, V lost 5 bases, and 8 bases had no gene match. CDR3 length equals 14 residues. Looked up from germline, CDR1 is SGHVS and CDR2 is FQNEAQ. Whole-study findings and limits: There were mostly white British donors and more females than males, and clonal diversity was possibly underestimated. Sampling that yielded the repertoires occurred only after the peak T cell response. Only five to seven AZD1222 recipients were seropositive at baseline. Reports say nearly half of spike-specific TCRs go after unmutated variant regions.

Sequenced by immunoSEQ multiplex PCR; TCRdb stores in-frame clones only, minus some. The table has around 130,000 clones, about 90% seen once. This chain connects TRBV7-8 to TRBJ1-2; 8 bases agree with TRBD1. The clonotype was recovered from an adult who received the AZD1222 COVID-19 vaccine. Sequenced here: peripheral blood, sampled 28 days after the second AZD1222 dose. In DNA, the CDR3 is TGTGCCAGCAGCGCTCCACCAGGGGGCAATGGCTACACCTTC. It specifies CASSAPPGGNGYTF.